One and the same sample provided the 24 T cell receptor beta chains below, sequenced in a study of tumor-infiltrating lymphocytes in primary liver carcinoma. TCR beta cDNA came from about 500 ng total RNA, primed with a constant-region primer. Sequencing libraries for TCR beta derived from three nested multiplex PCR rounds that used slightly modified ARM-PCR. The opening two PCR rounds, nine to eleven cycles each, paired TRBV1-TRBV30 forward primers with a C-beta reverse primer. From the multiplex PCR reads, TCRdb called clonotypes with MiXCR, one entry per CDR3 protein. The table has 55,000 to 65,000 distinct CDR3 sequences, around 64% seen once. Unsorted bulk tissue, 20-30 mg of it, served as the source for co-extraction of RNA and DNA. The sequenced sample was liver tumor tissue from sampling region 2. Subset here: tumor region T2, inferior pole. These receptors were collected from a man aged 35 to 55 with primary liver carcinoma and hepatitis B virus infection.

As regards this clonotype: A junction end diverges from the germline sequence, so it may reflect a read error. The CDR3 bases are TGTACCATCGGGGAGCGGGACGACACCTGGGAGCTGTTTTTT. This sequence encodes CTIGERDDTWELFF. V is TRBV10-3 and J is TRBJ2-2; the match to TRBD2 covers 7 bases. The CDR3 totals 14 residues. Germline loops: CDR1 ENHRY, CDR2 SYGVKD.

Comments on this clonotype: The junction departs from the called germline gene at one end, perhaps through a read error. The CDR3 region is CASNMGTRGSYKQYF. The CDR3, as DNA: TGTGCCAGCAATATGGGGACAAGGGGGTCCTACAAGCAGTACTTC. The gene calls are TRBV12-3 or TRBV12-4 and TRBJ2-7, with D maybe TRBD1 (6 bases). The CDR3 contains 15 residues.

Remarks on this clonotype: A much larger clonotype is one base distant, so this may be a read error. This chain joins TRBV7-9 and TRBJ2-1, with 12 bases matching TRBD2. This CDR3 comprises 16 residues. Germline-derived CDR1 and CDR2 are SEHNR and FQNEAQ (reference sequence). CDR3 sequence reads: CVSSFPLAGGEDEQFF. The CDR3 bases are TGTGTCAGCAGCTTTCCACTAGCGGGAGGAGAGGATGAGCAGTTCTTC.

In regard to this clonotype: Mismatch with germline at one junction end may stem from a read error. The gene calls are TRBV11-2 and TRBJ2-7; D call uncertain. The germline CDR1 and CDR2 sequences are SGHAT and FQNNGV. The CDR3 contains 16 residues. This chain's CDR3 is CASNLEIALKPYEQYF. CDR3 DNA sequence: TGTGCCAGCAACTTAGAGATTGCACTAAAACCCTACGAGCAGTACTTC.

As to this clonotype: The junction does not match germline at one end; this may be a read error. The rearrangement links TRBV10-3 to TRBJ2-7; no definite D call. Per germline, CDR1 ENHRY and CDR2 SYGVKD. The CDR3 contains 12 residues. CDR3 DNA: TGTGCCGTCAGCGAAGCCGGGCAAGGGCAGTACTTC. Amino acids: CAVSEAGQGQYF.

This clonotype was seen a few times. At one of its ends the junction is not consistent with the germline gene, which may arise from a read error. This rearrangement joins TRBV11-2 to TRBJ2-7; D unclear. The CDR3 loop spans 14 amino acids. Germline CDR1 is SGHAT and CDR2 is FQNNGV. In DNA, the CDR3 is TGTGCTAGCAGCTTAATCGACGGAGCCTACGAGCAGTACTTC. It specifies CASSLIDGAYEQYF.

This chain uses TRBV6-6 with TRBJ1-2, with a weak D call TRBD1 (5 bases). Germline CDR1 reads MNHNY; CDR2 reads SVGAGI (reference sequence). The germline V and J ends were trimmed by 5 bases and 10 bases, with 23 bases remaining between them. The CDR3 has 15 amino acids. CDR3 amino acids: CASSPGLSPDNVYTF. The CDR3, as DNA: TGTGCCAGCAGTCCTGGGCTCTCACCGGACAATGTCTACACCTTC.

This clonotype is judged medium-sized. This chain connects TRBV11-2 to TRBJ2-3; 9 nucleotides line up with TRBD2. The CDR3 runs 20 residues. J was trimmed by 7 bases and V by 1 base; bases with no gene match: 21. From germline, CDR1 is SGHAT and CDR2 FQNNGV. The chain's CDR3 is CASSLVSGGEVAGDVNTQYF. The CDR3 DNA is TGTGCCAGCAGCTTAGTATCCGGGGGTGAGGTAGCGGGAGATGTGAATACGCAGTATTTT.

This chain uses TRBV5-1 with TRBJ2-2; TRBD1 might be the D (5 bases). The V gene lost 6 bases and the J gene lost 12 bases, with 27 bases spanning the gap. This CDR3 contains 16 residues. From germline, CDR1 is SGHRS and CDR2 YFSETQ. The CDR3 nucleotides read TGCGCCAGCACCTTACATCACAGGACGAACACCCGGAAGCTGTTTTTT. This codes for CASTLHHRTNTRKLFF.

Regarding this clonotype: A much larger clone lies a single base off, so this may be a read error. The CDR3 protein is CASNWNSCEQYF. The CDR3 bases are TGTGCCAGCAACTGGAACTCCTGCGAGCAGTACTTC. The chain recombines TRBV11-1 with TRBJ2-7; D gene uncertain. The CDR3 spans 12 residues. Per the germline V gene, CDR1 is SGHAT and CDR2 is FQDESV (reference sequence).

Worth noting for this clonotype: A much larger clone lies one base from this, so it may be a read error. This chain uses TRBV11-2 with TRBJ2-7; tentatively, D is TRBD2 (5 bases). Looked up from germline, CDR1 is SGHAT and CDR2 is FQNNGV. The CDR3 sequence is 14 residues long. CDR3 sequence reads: CASSSNGNFYEQYF. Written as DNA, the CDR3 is TGTGCCAGTAGCTCTAACGGGAACTTCTACGAGCAGTACTTC.

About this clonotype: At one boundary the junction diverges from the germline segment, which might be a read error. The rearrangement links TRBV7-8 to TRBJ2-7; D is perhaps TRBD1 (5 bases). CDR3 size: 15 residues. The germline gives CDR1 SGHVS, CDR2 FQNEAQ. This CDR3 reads CVSSLSRVTSFEQYF. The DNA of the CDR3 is TGTGTCAGCAGCTTAAGCAGGGTGACTTCCTTCGAGCAGTACTTC.

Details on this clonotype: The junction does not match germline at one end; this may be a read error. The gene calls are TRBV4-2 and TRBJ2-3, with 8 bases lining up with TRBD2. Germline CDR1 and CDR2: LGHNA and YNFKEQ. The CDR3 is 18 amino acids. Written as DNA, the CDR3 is TGTGCCAGCAGCCAAGTGGCGCCTCGAGCGGGAGCGACAGATATGCAGTATTTT. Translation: CASSQVAPRAGATDMQYF.

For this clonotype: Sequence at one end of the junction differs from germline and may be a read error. In nucleotides, the CDR3 is TGCAGCGTAGTCTTCGGGAATGGCTACAGCTTC. It encodes CSVVFGNGYSF. The chain carries TRBV29-1 and TRBJ1-2; D gene ambiguous. CDR3 length: 11 amino acids. Germline CDR1 and CDR2: SQVTM and ANQGSEA.

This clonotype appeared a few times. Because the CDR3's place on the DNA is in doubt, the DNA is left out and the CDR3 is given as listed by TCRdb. The CDR3 loop reads CASSEASRTYGCTF. The chain recombines TRBV6-1 with TRBJ1-2. Ends included, the CDR3 has 14 residues. Per germline, CDR1 MNHNS and CDR2 SASEGT.

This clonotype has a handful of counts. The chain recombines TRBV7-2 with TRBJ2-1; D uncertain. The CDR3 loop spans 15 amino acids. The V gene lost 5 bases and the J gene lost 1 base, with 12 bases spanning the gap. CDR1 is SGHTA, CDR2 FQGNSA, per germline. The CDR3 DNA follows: TGTGCCAGCAGCATTTCAGGAGAATCCTACAATGAGCAGTTCTTC. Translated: CASSISGESYNEQFF.

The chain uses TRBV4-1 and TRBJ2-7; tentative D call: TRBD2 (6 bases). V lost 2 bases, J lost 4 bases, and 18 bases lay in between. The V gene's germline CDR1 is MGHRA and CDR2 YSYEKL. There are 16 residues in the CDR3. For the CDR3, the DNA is TGCGCCAGCAGCCAATCCTTAGCGGAGCCACGTTACGAGCAGTACTTC. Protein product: CASSQSLAEPRYEQYF.

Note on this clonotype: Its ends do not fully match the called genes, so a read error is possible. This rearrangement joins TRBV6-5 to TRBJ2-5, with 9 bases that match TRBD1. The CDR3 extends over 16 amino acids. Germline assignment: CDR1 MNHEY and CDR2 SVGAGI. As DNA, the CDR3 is TGTGCCAGCAGTACCTCCCCGGGACAGGGAGGGGAGACCCATTACTTC. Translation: CASSTSPGQGGETHYF.

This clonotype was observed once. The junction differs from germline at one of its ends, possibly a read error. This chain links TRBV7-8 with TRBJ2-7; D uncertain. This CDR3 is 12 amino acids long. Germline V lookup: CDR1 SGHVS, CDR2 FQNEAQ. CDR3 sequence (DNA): TGTGCTAGCAGCTCCTCCCCCTACGAGCAGTACTTC. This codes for CASSSSPYEQYF.

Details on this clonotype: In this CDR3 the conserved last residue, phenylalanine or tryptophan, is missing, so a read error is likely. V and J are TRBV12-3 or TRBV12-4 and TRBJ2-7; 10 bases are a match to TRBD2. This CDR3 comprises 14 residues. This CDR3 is CVSSLAGENYEQYL. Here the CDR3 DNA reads TGTGTCAGCAGTCTAGCGGGAGAGAACTACGAGCAGTACTTA.

The CDR3 is CASSQDDSPNIGYTF. DNA for the CDR3: TGCGCCAGCAGCCAAGATGACAGCCCTAATATTGGTTACACCTTC. This sequence joins TRBV4-1 and TRBJ1-2; possible D gene TRBD1, 5 bases. The CDR3 is 15 amino acids. Looked up from germline, CDR1 is MGHRA and CDR2 is YSYEKL. Trimming pared 0 bases from V and 11 bases from J, leaving 19 bases between.

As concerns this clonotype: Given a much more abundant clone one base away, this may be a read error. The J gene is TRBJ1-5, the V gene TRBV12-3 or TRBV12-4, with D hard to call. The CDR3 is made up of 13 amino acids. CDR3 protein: CTSSRNSDQPQHF. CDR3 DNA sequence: TGTACCAGCAGTCGTAACAGCGATCAGCCCCAGCATTTT.

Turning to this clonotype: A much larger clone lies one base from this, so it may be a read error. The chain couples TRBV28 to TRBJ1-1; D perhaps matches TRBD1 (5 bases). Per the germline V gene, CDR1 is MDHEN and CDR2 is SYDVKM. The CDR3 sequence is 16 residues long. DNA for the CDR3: TGTGCCAGCAGTTTATCGGAGGGGCTGGGGAACACTGAAACTTTCTTT. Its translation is CASSLSEGLGNTETFF.

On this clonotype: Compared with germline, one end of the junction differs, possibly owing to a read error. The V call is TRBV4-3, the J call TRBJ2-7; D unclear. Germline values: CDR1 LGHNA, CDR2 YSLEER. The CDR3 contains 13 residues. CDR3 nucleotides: TGCGCCGGCAGCCAAGTTTATGCCAGGGAGCAGTACTTC. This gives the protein CAGSQVYAREQYF.